This passage covers 10 T cell receptor beta chains from one sample sequenced in a study of T-cell memory formation after mild COVID-19. In TCRdb, the 5' RACE reads were re-called with MiXCR into one record per CDR3 protein. The data contain 170,000 or so distinct CDR3 sequences, 20% to 25% of them singletons. Input material: PBMCs or a T cell subset sorted from them (not recorded which). The source is an adult woman who had mild COVID-19 (a few samples of this study predate the infection). Cell type and time point are not known.

V is TRBV20-1 and J is TRBJ2-1, with D perhaps matching TRBD1 (5 bases). Germline CDR1 and CDR2: DFQATT and SNEGSKA (reference sequence). The length of the CDR3 is 11 residues. V was shortened by 3 bases and J by 10 bases, with 10 bases between the two germline ends. CDR3 protein: CSARQGSEQFF. In nucleotides, the CDR3 is TGCAGTGCTAGGCAGGGTAGCGAGCAGTTCTTC.

Only a few counts were recorded for this clonotype. The chain employs TRBV20-1 and TRBJ1-2; 8 bases agree with TRBD1. Per the germline V gene, CDR1 is DFQATT and CDR2 is SNEGSKA (reference sequence). The CDR3 length is 13 residues. The V segment lost 0 bases and the J segment 8 bases; nucleotides outside the gene matches: 5. The CDR3 protein is CSARDRTGSGYTF. As DNA, the CDR3 is TGCAGTGCTAGAGATCGGACAGGGAGCGGCTACACCTTC.

This chain connects TRBV7-9 to TRBJ2-2; 7 bases align to TRBD1. The CDR3 sequence is 16 residues long. Germline CDR1 is SEHNR and CDR2 is FQNEAQ (reference sequence). V dropped 6 bases and J dropped 4; count of bases not matched to a gene: 11. The chain's CDR3 is CASSLSGTEFTGELFF. CDR3 nucleotide sequence: TGTGCCAGCAGTTTGTCCGGGACAGAATTCACCGGGGAGCTGTTTTTT.

The sample holds a few counts of this clonotype. The chain has TRBV6-5 and TRBJ2-1; D may be TRBD1 (5 bases). The CDR3 runs 16 residues. Germline CDR1 MNHEY, CDR2 SVGAGI. Trimming took 2 bases from V and 1 from J, leaving 12 bases between them. CDR3 sequence (DNA): TGTGCCAGCAGTTACGACCCAGGGTGGTCCTACAATGAGCAGTTCTTC. This translates into CASSYDPGWSYNEQFF.

The genes are TRBV12-3 or TRBV12-4 and TRBJ1-1; D is unclear. The CDR3 spans 12 residues. The V end lost 4 bases, the J end lost 7 bases, and 10 bases lay between the germline ends. The CDR3 DNA sequence: TGTGCCAGCAGTTCCCCCGTCGGTGAAGCTTTCTTT. Amino acid sequence: CASSSPVGEAFF.

This clonotype was seen only a few times. The rearrangement uses TRBV5-1 and TRBJ2-2; the D gene could be TRBD1 or TRBD2 (5 bases each). Germline assignment: CDR1 SGHRS and CDR2 YFSETQ. The CDR3 covers 15 residues. Trimming pared 0 bases from V and 10 bases from J, leaving 16 bases between. In DNA form, the CDR3 reads TGCGCCAGCAGCTTGGACAGGACTCTAGGGGTGGAGCTGTTTTTT. Its protein is CASSLDRTLGVELFF.

This rearrangement joins TRBV5-6 to TRBJ1-2; D is undetermined. The germline V and J ends were trimmed by 4 bases and 4 bases, with 11 bases remaining between them. The CDR3 contains 13 residues. Germline-derived CDR1 and CDR2 are SGHDT and YYEEEE. The DNA for the CDR3 is TGTGCCAGCAGCCCCGGACGTTCCTATGGCTACACCTTC. It is translated as CASSPGRSYGYTF.

The gene calls are TRBV9 and TRBJ2-1; 7 nucleotides match TRBD2. Germline assignment: CDR1 SGDLS and CDR2 YYNGEE. This CDR3 contains 13 residues. After removal of 0 bases from V and 10 bases from J, the junction contained 4 bases not matched to a gene. This CDR3 is CASSVGSAGEQFF. CDR3 coding DNA: TGTGCCAGCAGCGTAGGCTCAGCGGGAGAGCAGTTCTTC.

A few counts support this clonotype. The gene calls are TRBV20-1 and TRBJ2-5; no definite D call. The CDR3 loop spans 12 amino acids. CDR1 is DFQATT and CDR2 is SNEGSKA in the germline V gene (reference sequence). Trimming shortened V by 3 bases and J by 4 bases, and 9 bases separated the two germline ends. CDR3 nucleotides: TGCAGTGCTAGGGACCGAGGAGAGACCCAGTACTTC. It encodes CSARDRGETQYF.

This chain connects TRBV20-1 to TRBJ2-3, with D uncertain. This CDR3 spans 11 amino acids. Germline-derived CDR1 and CDR2 are DFQATT and SNEGSKA (reference sequence). The ends were cut back, 5 bases at V and 2 bases at J, with 5 bases in the middle. This chain's CDR3 is CSAVDTDTQYF. In DNA form, the CDR3 reads TGCAGTGCTGTAGACACAGATACGCAGTATTTT.